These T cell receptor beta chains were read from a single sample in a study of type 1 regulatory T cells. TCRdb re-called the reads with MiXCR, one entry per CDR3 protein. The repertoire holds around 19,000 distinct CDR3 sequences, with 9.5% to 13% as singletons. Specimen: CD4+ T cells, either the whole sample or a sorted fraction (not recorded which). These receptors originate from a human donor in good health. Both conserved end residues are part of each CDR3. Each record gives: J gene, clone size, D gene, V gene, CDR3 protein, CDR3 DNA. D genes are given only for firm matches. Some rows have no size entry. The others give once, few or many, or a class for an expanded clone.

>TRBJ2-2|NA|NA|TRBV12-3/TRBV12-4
CASSGQYVPGELFF
TGTGCCAGCAGTGGACAGTACGTTCCCGGGGAGCTGTTTTTT
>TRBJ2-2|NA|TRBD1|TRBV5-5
CASSLLGQGTGELFF
TGTGCCAGCAGCTTGTTAGGACAGGGCACCGGGGAGCTGTTTTTT
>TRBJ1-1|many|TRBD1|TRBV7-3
CASSLTHGTGGTEAFF
TGTGCCAGCAGCTTAACCCACGGGACAGGGGGTACTGAAGCTTTCTTT
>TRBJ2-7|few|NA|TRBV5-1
CASSDPPGRNEQYF
TGCGCCAGCAGCGACCCCCCGGGGCGCAACGAGCAGTACTTC
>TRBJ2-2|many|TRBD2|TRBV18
CASSPRAGVATGELFF
TGTGCCAGCTCACCTCGGGCGGGAGTGGCCACCGGGGAGCTGTTTTTT
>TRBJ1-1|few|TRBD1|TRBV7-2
CASSQDRQNTEAFF
TGTGCCAGCAGCCAGGACAGGCAGAACACTGAAGCTTTCTTT
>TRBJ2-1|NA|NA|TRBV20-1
CSARGTFFTFDEQFF
TGCAGTGCTAGGGGTACTTTTTTCACGTTCGATGAGCAGTTCTTC
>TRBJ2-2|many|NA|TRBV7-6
CASSGQGTGELFF
TGTGCCAGCAGCGGGCAGGGGACCGGGGAGCTGTTTTTT
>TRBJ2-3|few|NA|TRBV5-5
CASPGSTDTQYF
TGTGCCAGCCCGGGGAGTACAGATACGCAGTATTTT
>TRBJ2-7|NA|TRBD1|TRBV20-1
CSASIPGQGVFEQYF
TGCAGTGCTAGTATACCGGGACAGGGCGTTTTCGAGCAGTACTTC
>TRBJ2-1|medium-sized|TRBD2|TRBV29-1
CSVGLAGVINEQFF
TGCAGCGTGGGACTAGCGGGAGTTATAAATGAGCAGTTCTTC